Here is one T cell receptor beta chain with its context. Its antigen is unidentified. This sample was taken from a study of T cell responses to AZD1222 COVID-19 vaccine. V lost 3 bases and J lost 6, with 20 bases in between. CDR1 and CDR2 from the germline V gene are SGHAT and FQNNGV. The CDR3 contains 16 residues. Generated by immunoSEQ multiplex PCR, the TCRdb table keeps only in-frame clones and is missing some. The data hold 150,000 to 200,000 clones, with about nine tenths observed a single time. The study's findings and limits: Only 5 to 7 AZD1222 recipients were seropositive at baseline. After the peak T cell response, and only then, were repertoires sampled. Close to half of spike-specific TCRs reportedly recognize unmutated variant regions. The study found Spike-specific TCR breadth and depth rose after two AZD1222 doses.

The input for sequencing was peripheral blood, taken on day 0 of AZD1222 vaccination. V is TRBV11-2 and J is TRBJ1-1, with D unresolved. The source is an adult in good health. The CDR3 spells CASSFSEVALYAEAFF. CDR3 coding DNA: TGTGCCAGCAGCTTTTCTGAGGTAGCGTTGTATGCTGAAGCTTTCTTT.